This T cell receptor beta chain was sequenced in a study of blood T cell repertoires in COVID-19. Original processing methods: Reference gene primers were amplified, and this amplification served to estimate nucleated cell counts. Profiling relied on immunoSEQ multiplex PCR, and the TCRdb table lists in-frame clones only, not all of them. The D gene and trimming were derived from the DNA, and the V and J assignments and clone size from that table. The sample carries 140,000 to 150,000 clones, 80% recorded once. The germline gives CDR1 LGHNA, CDR2 YNFKEQ. This CDR3 region has 15 residues. Trimming took 4 bases from V and 2 from J; bases not matched to a gene: 5.

Sample: peripheral blood. The V and J genes are TRBV4-2 and TRBJ2-3; 8 bases align to TRBD2. This TCR was recovered from a man in his 70s who had recovered from COVID-19. For the CDR3, the DNA is TGTGCCAGCAGCCCTCGACTAGCGCTCACAGATACGCAGTATTTT. Translated: CASSPRLALTDTQYF.